Following are 10 T cell receptor beta chains from one sample sequenced in a study of blood T cell repertoires in COVID-19. Some clones are missing from TCRdb's copy, which holds only in-frame ones; the method was immunoSEQ multiplex PCR. Of around 65,000 clones in the sample, 79% were seen once. Sequencing was carried out using peripheral blood. The receptors were gathered from a human donor in a cohort sampled during active COVID-19.

The gene calls are TRBV5-1 and TRBJ2-3; no clear D. Germline values: CDR1 SGHRS, CDR2 YFSETQ. V was pared by 1 base and J by 2 bases, with 14 bases between. This CDR3 region has 16 residues. This CDR3 reads CASSLLTDGSTDTQYF. In DNA form, the CDR3 reads TGCGCCAGCAGCTTGCTCACCGACGGGTCCACAGATACGCAGTATTTT.

The CDR3 is CASSRRQALGNSPLHF. Written as DNA, the CDR3 is TGTGCCAGCAGCCGGAGGCAGGCCCTAGGGAATTCACCCCTCCACTTT. This chain links TRBV14 with TRBJ1-6; D remains ambiguous. V was trimmed by 4 bases and J by 7 bases, leaving 17 bases between them. The germline CDR1 and CDR2 sequences are SGHDN and FVKESK. The CDR3 covers 16 residues. Full variable domain (missing parts from reference TRBV14 and TRBJ1-6): EAGVTQFPSHSVIEKGQTVTLRCDPISGHDNLYWYRRVMGKEIKFLLHFVKESKQDESGMPNNRFLAERTGGTYSTLKVQPAELEDSGVYFCASSRRQALGNSPLHFGNGTRLTVT.

V is TRBV3-1 (or the pseudogene TRBV3-2) and J is TRBJ2-3; 7 bases are shared with TRBD2. CDR1 and CDR2 (germline): LGHDT, YNNKEL (reference sequence). The CDR3 sequence is 16 residues long. The V and J ends lost 1 base and 3 bases, in that order; junction bases with no gene match: 7. The DNA of the CDR3 is TGTGCCAGCAGCCAAGGGACTAGAGGGCCAACAGATACGCAGTATTTT. Protein sequence: CASSQGTRGPTDTQYF.

V is TRBV30 and J is TRBJ2-3; D may be TRBD1 (5 bases). The CDR3 length is 14 residues. Looked up from germline, CDR1 is GTSNPN and CDR2 is SVGIG (reference sequence). Trimming left V 2 bases short and J 0 bases short, with 9 bases between. The CDR3 protein is CAWSWGASTDTQYF. DNA of the CDR3: TGTGCCTGGAGTTGGGGCGCGAGCACAGATACGCAGTATTTT.

This clone was counted many times. The rearrangement links TRBV27 to TRBJ2-7; a possible D gene is TRBD2 (6 bases). CDR1 is MNHEY, CDR2 SMNVEV, per germline (reference sequence). Trimming removed 8 bases from V and 0 bases from J, with 11 bases in between. The CDR3 has 13 amino acids. The CDR3 region is CASGGLSSYEQYF. In DNA form, the CDR3 reads TGTGCCAGCGGGGGACTGAGCTCCTACGAGCAGTACTTC.

The V and J genes are TRBV6-4 and TRBJ1-4; a possible D gene is TRBD1 (5 bases). The CDR3 runs 13 residues. Trimming removed 6 bases at V and 8 bases at J, with 13 bases between. CDR1 and CDR2 from the germline V gene are MRHNA and SNTAGT. CDR3 loop: CASSRQLGEKLFF. CDR3 in DNA: TGTGCCAGCAGCCGACAGCTCGGGGAAAAACTGTTTTTT.

This clone appeared a few times. The chain has TRBV6-1 and TRBJ1-5; weak D call: TRBD1 (5 bases). V was shortened by 0 bases and J by 4 bases, with 16 bases between the two germline ends. The germline V gene encodes CDR1 MNHNS and CDR2 SASEGT. This CDR3 contains 17 residues. For the CDR3, the DNA is TGTGCCAGCAGTGAAGCAGGACGTAGACAGCCAAATCAGCCCCAGCATTTT. Translated: CASSEAGRRQPNQPQHF.

The V gene is TRBV5-4, the J gene TRBJ2-5, with TRBD1 identical over 7 bases. Per germline, CDR1 SGHNT and CDR2 YYREEE (reference sequence). V lost 3 bases and J lost 5; bases outside the gene matches: 4. The CDR3 contains 13 residues. The CDR3 loop is CASSSGGEETQYF. The DNA of the CDR3 is TGTGCCAGCAGCTCAGGGGGTGAGGAGACCCAGTACTTC.

This clone came up once. The chain joins TRBV5-6 to TRBJ1-1, with D maybe TRBD1 (5 bases). The CDR3 spans 12 residues. Trimming left V 1 base short and J 11 bases short, with 12 bases between. Germline CDR1 is SGHDT and CDR2 is YYEEEE. The CDR3 DNA reads as TGTGCCAGCAGCTTGCAAGGGGCGAGGGCTTTCTTT. Protein product: CASSLQGARAFF. Together with reference TRBV5-6 and TRBJ1-1, the CDR3 gives the full variable domain: DAGVTQSPTHLIKTRGQQVTLRCSPKSGHDTVSWYQQALGQGPQFIFQYYEEEERQRGNFPDRFSGHQFPNYSSELNVNALLLGDSALYLCASSLQGARAFFGQGTRLTVV.

The chain joins TRBV19 to TRBJ1-5, with D tentatively TRBD1 (5 bases). V shed 10 bases and J shed 6 bases, with 16 bases lying between them. CDR3 length equals 13 residues. From germline, CDR1 is LNHDA and CDR2 SQIVND (reference sequence). The CDR3 bases are TGTGCCACCCTCGGGGGAAGAGGTCAGCCCCAGCATTTT. Translated, it gives CATLGGRGQPQHF.